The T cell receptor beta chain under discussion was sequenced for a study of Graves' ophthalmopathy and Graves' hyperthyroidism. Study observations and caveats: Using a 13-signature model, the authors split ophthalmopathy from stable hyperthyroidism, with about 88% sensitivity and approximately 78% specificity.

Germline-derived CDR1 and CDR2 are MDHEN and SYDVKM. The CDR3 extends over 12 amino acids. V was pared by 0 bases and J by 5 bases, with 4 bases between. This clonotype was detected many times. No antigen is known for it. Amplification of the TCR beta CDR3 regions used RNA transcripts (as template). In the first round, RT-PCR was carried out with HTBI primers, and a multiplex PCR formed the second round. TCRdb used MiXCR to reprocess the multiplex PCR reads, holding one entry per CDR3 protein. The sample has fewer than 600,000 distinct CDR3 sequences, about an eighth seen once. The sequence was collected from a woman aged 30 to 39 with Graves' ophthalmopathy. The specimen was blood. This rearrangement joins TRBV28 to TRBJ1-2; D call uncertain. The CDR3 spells CASSLWQYGYTF. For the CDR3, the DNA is TGTGCCAGCAGTTTATGGCAGTATGGCTACACCTTC.